A selection of T cell receptor beta chains follows, all from one sample in a study of blood T cell repertoires in COVID-19. Measured with immunoSEQ multiplex PCR; TCRdb has only the in-frame clones, and not every one. The sample includes about 62,000 clones, about nine tenths of them seen just once. Specimen: peripheral blood. The source of these receptors is a human donor in a cohort sampled during active COVID-19. CDR3s include the opening cysteine and the closing phenylalanine or tryptophan. Each record gives: J gene, D gene, CDR3 length, clone size, V gene, CDR3 protein, CDR3 DNA. The D gene is left open where the match is weak. Clone size is stated in some rows and not others, as once, few, many or a class when expanded.

TRBJ1-1 | TRBD1 | 14 | NA | TRBV7-3 | CASSLSDRVAEAFF | TGTGCCAGCAGCTTATCGGACAGGGTTGCTGAAGCTTTCTTT
TRBJ1-6 | NA | 14 | NA | TRBV3-1/TRBV3-2 | CASSQVGGESPLHF | TGTGCCAGCAGCCAAGTTGGCGGCGAATCACCCCTCCACTTT
TRBJ2-7 | TRBD1 | 14 | once | TRBV11-2 | CASSLRGPDYEQYF | TGTGCCAGCAGCTTAAGGGGGCCAGACTACGAGCAGTACTTC
TRBJ2-2 | TRBD2 | 16 | NA | TRBV2 | CASSSGTSGITGELFF | TGTGCCAGCAGCTCCGGGACTAGCGGGATCACCGGGGAGCTGTTTTTT
TRBJ1-1 | NA | 11 | NA | TRBV20-1 | CSEILNTEAFF | TGCAGTGAAATCTTGAACACTGAAGCTTTCTTT
TRBJ2-3 | TRBD2 | 14 | once | TRBV11-2 | CASSFGLATDTQYF | TGTGCCAGCAGTTTCGGACTAGCCACAGATACGCAGTATTTT
TRBJ2-1 | NA | 15 | NA | TRBV7-8 | CASSHEEGSYNEQFF | TGTGCCAGCAGCCACGAGGAGGGGTCCTACAATGAGCAGTTCTTC
TRBJ2-1 | NA | 13 | once | TRBV2 | CASRVGGYNEQFF | TGTGCCAGCAGGGTAGGCGGCTACAATGAGCAGTTCTTC
TRBJ2-7 | NA | 12 | NA | TRBV18 | CASSPNQYEQYF | TGTGCCAGCTCACCTAATCAGTACGAGCAGTACTTC
TRBJ2-3 | TRBD2 | 16 | once | TRBV30 | CAWSFGLAQRTDTQYF | TGTGCCTGGAGCTTTGGACTAGCGCAGCGCACAGATACGCAGTATTTT
TRBJ2-2 | NA | 14 | few | TRBV30 | CAWSRAGNTGELFF | TGTGCCTGGAGTAGGGCGGGGAACACCGGGGAGCTGTTTTTT
TRBJ2-3 | NA | 12 | NA | TRBV6-2/TRBV6-3 | CASSSGWDTQYF | TGTGCCAGCAGTTCCGGGTGGGATACGCAGTATTTT
TRBJ2-7 | NA | 15 | once | TRBV4-3 | CASSRSGTDSYEQYF | TGCGCCAGCAGCCGCTCCGGGACTGACTCCTACGAGCAGTACTTC
TRBJ2-7 | NA | 13 | once | TRBV7-2 | CASSLARLYEQYF | TGTGCCAGCAGCTTAGCGAGGCTCTACGAGCAGTACTTC
TRBJ2-1 | NA | 14 | NA | TRBV11-2 | CASSLRESVNEQFF | TGTGCCAGCAGCTTACGGGAGTCGGTGAATGAGCAGTTCTTC
TRBJ1-1 | TRBD1 | 14 | NA | TRBV30 | CAWSGDRAYTEAFF | TGTGCCTGGAGTGGGGACAGGGCATACACTGAAGCTTTCTTT
TRBJ2-1 | TRBD1 | 15 | NA | TRBV5-6 | CASSLVGQGYNEQFF | TGTGCCAGCAGCTTGGTGGGACAGGGCTACAATGAGCAGTTCTTC
TRBJ2-1 | NA | 12 | NA | TRBV5-6 | CASSVQGHEQFF | TGTGCCAGCAGCGTGCAGGGTCATGAGCAGTTCTTC
TRBJ1-6 | NA | 14 | NA | TRBV10-3 | CAIRKGLGRSPLHF | TGTGCCATCAGAAAAGGACTAGGGCGTTCACCCCTCCACTTT
TRBJ1-2 | NA | 13 | NA | TRBV6-5 | CASSYSGGGGYTF | TGTGCCAGCAGTTACTCGGGGGGGGGAGGCTACACCTTC
TRBJ2-5 | NA | 15 | NA | TRBV7-2 | CASTPNPRQAETQYF | TGTGCCAGCACCCCAAACCCGAGACAGGCTGAGACCCAGTACTTC
TRBJ1-2 | TRBD1 | 14 | NA | TRBV4-1 | CASRQQGTSYGYTF | TGCGCCAGCAGGCAACAGGGGACCAGCTATGGCTACACCTTC
TRBJ2-1 | TRBD2 | 15 | NA | TRBV3-1/TRBV3-2 | CASSLSGGPYNEQFF | TGTGCCAGCAGCTTGAGCGGGGGACCCTACAATGAGCAGTTCTTC
TRBJ1-2 | TRBD1 | 13 | NA | TRBV7-8 | CASSIQGLTGYTF | TGTGCCAGCAGCATACAGGGGTTAACGGGCTACACCTTC
TRBJ2-5 | NA | 14 | NA | TRBV5-1 | CASSQDNSRETQYF | TGCGCCAGCAGCCAGGATAACAGTAGGGAGACCCAGTACTTC
TRBJ2-7 | TRBD2 | 14 | NA | TRBV2 | CASRRGGLSHEQYF | TGTGCCAGCAGGCGGGGGGGCCTTAGCCACGAGCAGTACTTC
TRBJ1-5 | TRBD1 | 16 | NA | TRBV10-3 | CAISDPGQGAFQPQHF | TGTGCCATCAGTGACCCGGGACAGGGGGCTTTTCAGCCCCAGCATTTT
TRBJ2-2 | TRBD1 | 15 | NA | TRBV6-5 | CASSPLTGVAGELFF | TGTGCCAGCAGTCCACTGACAGGGGTGGCCGGGGAGCTGTTTTTT
TRBJ2-3 | TRBD2 | 16 | NA | TRBV7-3 | CASSLIAGDITDTQYF | TGTGCCAGCAGCTTAATCGCGGGAGACATCACAGATACGCAGTATTTT
TRBJ2-7 | TRBD2 | 17 | once | TRBV18 | CASSPKSVSAGAYEQYF | TGTGCCAGCTCACCTAAATCCGTGTCTGCGGGAGCCTACGAGCAGTACTTC
TRBJ1-1 | TRBD1 | 15 | NA | TRBV9 | CASSAPGGDYTEAFF | TGTGCCAGCAGCGCCCCAGGGGGCGACTACACTGAAGCTTTCTTT
TRBJ2-2 | TRBD1 | 16 | NA | TRBV9 | CASSAEGQGATGELFF | TGTGCCAGCAGCGCCGAGGGACAGGGGGCAACCGGGGAGCTGTTTTTT
TRBJ1-6 | TRBD1 | 15 | NA | TRBV2 | CASSEAQGRNSPLHF | TGTGCCAGCAGTGAAGCACAGGGGCGTAATTCACCCCTCCACTTT
TRBJ1-4 | NA | 16 | NA | TRBV15 | CATSRVGPGIGEKLFF | TGTGCCACCAGCAGAGTTGGCCCAGGAATCGGTGAAAAACTGTTTTTT
TRBJ2-3 | TRBD2 | 15 | NA | TRBV3-1/TRBV3-2 | CASSFPSGGKDTQYF | TGTGCCAGCAGCTTCCCTAGCGGGGGAAAAGATACGCAGTATTTT
TRBJ2-3 | NA | 13 | NA | TRBV24-1 | CATSDLGAHTQYF | TGTGCCACCAGTGATCTAGGAGCGCATACGCAGTATTTT
TRBJ2-7 | NA | 11 | NA | TRBV6-6 | CASSFSYEQYF | TGTGCCAGCAGTTTCAGCTACGAGCAGTACTTC
TRBJ2-1 | NA | 19 | NA | TRBV3-1/TRBV3-2 | CASSLSGGRDISPHNEQFF | TGTGCCAGCAGCCTAAGTGGGGGGAGGGACATCAGCCCCCACAATGAGCAGTTCTTC
TRBJ1-1 | NA | 14 | NA | TRBV15 | CATSRDARATEAFF | TGTGCCACCAGCAGAGATGCCAGGGCCACTGAAGCTTTCTTT
TRBJ2-3 | NA | 12 | NA | TRBV19 | CASSIEADTQYF | TGTGCCAGTAGTATCGAGGCAGATACGCAGTATTTT
TRBJ1-4 | NA | 13 | NA | TRBV4-3 | CASSQEGGEKLFF | TGCGCCAGCAGCCAAGAAGGCGGGGAAAAACTGTTTTTT
TRBJ1-6 | TRBD1 | 17 | NA | TRBV5-1 | CASSGRGQASPDSPLHF | TGCGCCAGCAGCGGGAGGGGACAGGCCTCCCCTGATTCACCCCTCCACTTT
TRBJ1-2 | NA | 13 | NA | TRBV28 | CASSLTDRYGYTF | TGTGCCAGCAGCCTAACGGACAGATACGGCTACACCTTC